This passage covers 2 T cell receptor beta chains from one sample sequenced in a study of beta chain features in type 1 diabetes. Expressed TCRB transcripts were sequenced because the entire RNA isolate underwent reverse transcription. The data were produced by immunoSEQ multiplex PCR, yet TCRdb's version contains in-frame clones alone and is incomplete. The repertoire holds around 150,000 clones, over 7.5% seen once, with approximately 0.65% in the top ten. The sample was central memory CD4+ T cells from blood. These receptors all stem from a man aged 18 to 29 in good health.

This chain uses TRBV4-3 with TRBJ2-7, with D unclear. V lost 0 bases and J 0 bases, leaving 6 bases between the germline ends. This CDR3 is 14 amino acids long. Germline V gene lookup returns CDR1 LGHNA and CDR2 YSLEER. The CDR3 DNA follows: TGCGCCAGCAGCCAAGATACCAGCTCCTACGAGCAGTACTTC. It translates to CASSQDTSSYEQYF.

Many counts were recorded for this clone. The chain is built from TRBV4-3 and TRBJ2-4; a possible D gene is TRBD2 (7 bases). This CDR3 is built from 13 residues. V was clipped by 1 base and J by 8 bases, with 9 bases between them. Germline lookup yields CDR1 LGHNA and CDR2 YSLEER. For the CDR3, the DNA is TGCGCCAGCAGCCAAGTGCGGGGGCACATTCAGTACTTC. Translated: CASSQVRGHIQYF.